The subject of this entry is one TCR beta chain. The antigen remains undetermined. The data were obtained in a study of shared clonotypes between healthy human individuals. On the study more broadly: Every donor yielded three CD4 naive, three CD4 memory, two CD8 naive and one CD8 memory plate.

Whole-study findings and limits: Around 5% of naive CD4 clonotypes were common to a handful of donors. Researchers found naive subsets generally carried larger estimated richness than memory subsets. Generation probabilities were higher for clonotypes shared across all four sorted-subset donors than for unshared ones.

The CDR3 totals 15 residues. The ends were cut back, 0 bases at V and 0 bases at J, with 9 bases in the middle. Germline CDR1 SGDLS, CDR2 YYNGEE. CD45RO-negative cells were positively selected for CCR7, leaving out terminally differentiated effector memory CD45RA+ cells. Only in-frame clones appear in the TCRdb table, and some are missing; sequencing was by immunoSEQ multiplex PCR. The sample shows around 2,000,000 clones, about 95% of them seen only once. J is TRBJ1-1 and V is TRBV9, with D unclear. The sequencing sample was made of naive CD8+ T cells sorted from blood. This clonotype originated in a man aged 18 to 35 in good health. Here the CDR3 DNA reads TGTGCCAGCAGCGTAGGCCAGTCGATGAACACTGAAGCTTTCTTT. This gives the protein CASSVGQSMNTEAFF. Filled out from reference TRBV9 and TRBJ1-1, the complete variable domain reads DSGVTQTPKHLITATGQRVTLRCSPRSGDLSVYWYQQSLDQGLQFLIQYYNGEERAKGNILERFSAQQFPDLHSELNLSSLELGDSALYFCASSVGQSMNTEAFFGQGTRLTVV.